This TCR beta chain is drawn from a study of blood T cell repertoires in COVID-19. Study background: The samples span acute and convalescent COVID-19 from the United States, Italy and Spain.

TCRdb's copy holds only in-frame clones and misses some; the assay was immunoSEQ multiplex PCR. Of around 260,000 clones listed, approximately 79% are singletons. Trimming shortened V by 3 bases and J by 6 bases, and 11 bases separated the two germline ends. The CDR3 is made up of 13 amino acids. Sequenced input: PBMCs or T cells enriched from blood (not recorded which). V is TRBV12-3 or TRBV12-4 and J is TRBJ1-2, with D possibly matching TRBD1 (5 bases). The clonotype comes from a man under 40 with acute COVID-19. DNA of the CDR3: TGTGCCAGCAGTTTTGTACAGGTGAATGGCTACACCTTC. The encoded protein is CASSFVQVNGYTF.